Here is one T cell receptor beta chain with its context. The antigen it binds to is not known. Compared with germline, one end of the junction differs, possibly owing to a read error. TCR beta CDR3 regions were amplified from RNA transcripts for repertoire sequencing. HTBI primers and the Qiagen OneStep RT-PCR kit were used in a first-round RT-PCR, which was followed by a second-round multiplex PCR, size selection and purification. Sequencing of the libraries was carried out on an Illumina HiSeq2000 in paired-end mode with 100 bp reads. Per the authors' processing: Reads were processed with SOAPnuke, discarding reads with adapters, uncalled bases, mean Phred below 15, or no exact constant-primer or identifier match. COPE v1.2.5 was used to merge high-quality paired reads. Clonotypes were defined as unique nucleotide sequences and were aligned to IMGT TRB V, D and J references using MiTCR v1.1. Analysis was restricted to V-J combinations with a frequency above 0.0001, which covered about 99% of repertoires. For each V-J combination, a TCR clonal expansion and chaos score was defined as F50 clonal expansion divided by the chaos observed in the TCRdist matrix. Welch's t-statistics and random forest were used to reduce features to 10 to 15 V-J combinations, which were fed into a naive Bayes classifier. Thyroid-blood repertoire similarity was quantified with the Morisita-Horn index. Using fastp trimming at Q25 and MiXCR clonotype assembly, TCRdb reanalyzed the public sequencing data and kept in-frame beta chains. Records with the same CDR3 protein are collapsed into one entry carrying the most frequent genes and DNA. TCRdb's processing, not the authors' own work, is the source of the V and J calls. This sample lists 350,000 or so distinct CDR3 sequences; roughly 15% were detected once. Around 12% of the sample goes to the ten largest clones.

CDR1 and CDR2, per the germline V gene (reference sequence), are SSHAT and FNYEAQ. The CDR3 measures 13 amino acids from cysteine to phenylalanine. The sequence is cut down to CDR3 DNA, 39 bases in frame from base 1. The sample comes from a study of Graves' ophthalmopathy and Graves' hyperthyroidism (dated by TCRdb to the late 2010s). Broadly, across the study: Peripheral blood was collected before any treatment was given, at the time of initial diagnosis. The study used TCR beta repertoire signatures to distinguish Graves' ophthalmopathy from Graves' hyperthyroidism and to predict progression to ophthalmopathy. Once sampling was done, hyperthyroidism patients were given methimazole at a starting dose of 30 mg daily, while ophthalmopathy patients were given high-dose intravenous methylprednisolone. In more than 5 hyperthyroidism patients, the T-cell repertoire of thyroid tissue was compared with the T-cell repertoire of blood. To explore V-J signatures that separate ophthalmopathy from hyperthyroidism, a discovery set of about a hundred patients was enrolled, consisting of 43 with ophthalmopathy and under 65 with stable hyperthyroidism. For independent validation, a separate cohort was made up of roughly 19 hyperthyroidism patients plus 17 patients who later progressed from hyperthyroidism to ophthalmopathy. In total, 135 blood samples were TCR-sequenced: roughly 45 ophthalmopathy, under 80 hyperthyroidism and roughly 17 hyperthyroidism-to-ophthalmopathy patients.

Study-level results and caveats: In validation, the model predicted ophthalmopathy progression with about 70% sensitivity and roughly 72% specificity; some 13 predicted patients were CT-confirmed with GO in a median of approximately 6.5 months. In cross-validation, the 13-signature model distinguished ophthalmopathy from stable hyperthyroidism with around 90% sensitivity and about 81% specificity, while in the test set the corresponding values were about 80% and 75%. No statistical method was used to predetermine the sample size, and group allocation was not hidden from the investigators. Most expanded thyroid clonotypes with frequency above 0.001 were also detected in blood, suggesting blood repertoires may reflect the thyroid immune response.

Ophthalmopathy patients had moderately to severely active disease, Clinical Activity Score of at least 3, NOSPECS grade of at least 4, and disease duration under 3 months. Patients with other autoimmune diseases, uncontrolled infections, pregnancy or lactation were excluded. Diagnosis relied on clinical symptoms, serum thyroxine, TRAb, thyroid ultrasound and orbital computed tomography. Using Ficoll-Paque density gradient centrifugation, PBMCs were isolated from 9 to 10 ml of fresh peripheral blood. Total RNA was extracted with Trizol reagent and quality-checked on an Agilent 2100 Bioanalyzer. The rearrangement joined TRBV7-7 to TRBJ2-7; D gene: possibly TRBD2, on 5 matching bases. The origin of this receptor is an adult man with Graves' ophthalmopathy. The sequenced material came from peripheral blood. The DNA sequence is TGTGCTAGCAGCTCCACCCTCGGGAACGAGCAGTACTTC. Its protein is CASSSTLGNEQYF.